These 31 T cell receptor beta chains were all obtained from the same sample, sequenced in a study of blood T cells in healthy people across ages. For the second PCR, which ran for about 6 to 12 cycles, a sample-barcoded 5' primer and a J-beta primer mix were used. TCRdb processed the 5' RACE reads anew with MiXCR; each CDR3 protein has one entry. This table has 600,000 or so distinct CDR3 sequences, under 30% appearing once. Specimen: blood. These receptors originate from a woman at least 80 years old in good health.

Only a few counts were recorded for this clonotype. This chain uses TRBV3-1 with TRBJ2-1; unclear D gene. This CDR3 has 14 amino acids. The germline gives CDR1 LGHDT, CDR2 YNNKEL (reference sequence). V lost 4 bases to trimming and J lost 5 bases, with 12 bases between them. The CDR3 DNA reads TGTGCCAGCAGCCTATACCGTACGGACAATGAGCAGTTCTTC. Residues: CASSLYRTDNEQFF.

This clonotype was observed a few times. A much larger clonotype is one base distant, so this may be a read error. In nucleotides, the CDR3 is TGCGCCAGCAGCTTGTCCCCAGGGCTATATGAGCAGTACTTC. It codes for CASSLSPGLYEQYF. The chain employs TRBV5-1 and TRBJ2-7; tentatively, D is TRBD1 (5 bases). The CDR3 has 14 amino acids. CDR1 is SGHRS, CDR2 YFSETQ, per germline. V lost 1 base and J lost 7, with 15 bases in between.

The chain carries TRBV29-1 and TRBJ2-3; possible D gene TRBD2, 6 bases. The germline gives CDR1 SQVTM, CDR2 ANQGSEA. Between the trimmed V and J ends, which lost 3 bases and 9 bases, there was a span of 10 bases. This CDR3 contains 11 residues. CDR3 in amino acids: CSVDLAGTQYF. The CDR3 DNA follows: TGCAGCGTTGACTTGGCGGGGACGCAGTATTTT.

This sequence joins TRBV20-1 and TRBJ2-1; possible D gene TRBD2, 5 bases. The V gene lost 0 bases and the J gene lost 0 bases, with 12 bases spanning the gap. CDR3 length: 16 residues. CDR1 is DFQATT, CDR2 SNEGSKA, per germline (reference sequence). The CDR3 DNA sequence: TGCAGTGCTAGAGATTTAGCCGGGAACTCCTACAATGAGCAGTTCTTC. It translates to CSARDLAGNSYNEQFF.

The J gene is TRBJ2-7, the V gene TRBV28; 7 nucleotides line up with TRBD2. Trimming removed 4 bases from V and 4 bases from J; junction bases left unmatched: 13. This CDR3 has 16 amino acids. CDR1 and CDR2 from the germline V gene are MDHEN and SYDVKM. The CDR3 is CASSSVGAGLRYEQYF. The DNA of the CDR3 is TGTGCCAGCAGTTCTGTAGGAGCGGGGCTCCGTTACGAGCAGTACTTC.

This clonotype was observed a few times. A much larger clonotype is one base distant, so this may be a read error. The CDR3 DNA reads as TGTGCCAGCAGCAGCGTTGGGGCCCGCTTAGGCAATGAGCAGTACTTC. It yields the protein CASSSVGARLGNEQYF. V usage is TRBV3-1 and J usage is TRBJ2-5; the D gene is possibly TRBD1 (5 bases). In germline, CDR1 is LGHDT, CDR2 YNNKEL (reference sequence). CDR3 length equals 16 residues. V was trimmed by 5 bases and J by 11 bases, leaving 27 bases between them.

Notes on this clonotype: A single base separates this from a much larger clone, so it may be a read error. V usage is TRBV10-3 and J usage is TRBJ1-6; unclear D gene. Germline V gene data show CDR1 as ENHRY and CDR2 as SYGVKD. Deletions cut 4 bases from V and 6 bases from J, with 16 bases between. This CDR3 is 16 amino acids long. This CDR3 is CAISGSTGMTNSPLHF. The CDR3 DNA is TGTGCCATCAGTGGGTCGACGGGGATGACTAATTCACCCCTCCACTTT.

The rearrangement links TRBV4-2 to TRBJ2-1; D is undetermined. The V gene lost 1 base and the J gene lost 7 bases, with 5 bases spanning the gap. Germline V gives CDR1 LGHNA, CDR2 YNFKEQ. There are 12 residues in the CDR3. The CDR3 reads CASSQVWNEQFF. CDR3 nucleotide sequence: TGTGCCAGCAGCCAAGTGTGGAATGAGCAGTTCTTC.

V usage is TRBV5-6 and J usage is TRBJ2-1, with TRBD1 identical over 7 bases. The trim removed 4 bases at V and 5 bases at J, leaving 12 bases unmatched. The CDR3 is 16 residues long. CDR1 is SGHDT, CDR2 YYEEEE, per germline. CDR3 bases: TGTGCCAGCAGCCCCCGAGGCGACAGGGATGACAATGAGCAGTTCTTC. It yields the protein CASSPRGDRDDNEQFF.

The chain employs TRBV7-2 and TRBJ2-7, with D unclear. The J call may be in error: the DNA end matches TRBJ2-5 better. CDR3 length equals 14 residues. Germline assignment: CDR1 SGHTA and CDR2 FQGNSA. The chain's CDR3 is CASSLVYGQETQYF. CDR3 DNA sequence: TGTGCCAGCAGCTTAGTTTACGGTCAAGAGACCCAGTACTTC.

This clonotype has a count of ten or more. The V call is TRBV12-3 or TRBV12-4, the J call TRBJ1-1, with D unclear. CDR3 length: 13 amino acids. Trimming shortened V by 6 bases and J by 0 bases, and 8 bases separated the two germline ends. The CDR3 DNA sequence: TGTGCCAGCAGCTTGGGCATGAACACTGAAGCTTTCTTT. Translating gives CASSLGMNTEAFF.

This clonotype was recorded a few times. The chain joins TRBV5-6 to TRBJ1-1, with 7 bases fitting TRBD1. Germline V gives CDR1 SGHDT, CDR2 YYEEEE. With 1 base clipped from V and 4 bases from J, the junction kept 10 bases outside the gene matches. The CDR3 contains 16 residues. CDR3 nucleotides: TGTGCCAGCAGCTTGACACAGGGGATGGTGGGCACTGAAGCTTTCTTT. It encodes CASSLTQGMVGTEAFF.

CDR3 coding DNA: TGTGCCTGGACTTTCGGACTAGCGGGCACAGATACGCAGTATTTT. Its protein is CAWTFGLAGTDTQYF. This chain connects TRBV30 to TRBJ2-3; 10 bases are a match to TRBD2. J gave up 1 base and V 4 bases, and 5 bases lay outside the gene matches. CDR1 is GTSNPN and CDR2 is SVGIG in the germline V gene (reference sequence). The CDR3 runs 15 residues.

This clonotype was recorded a few times. The rearrangement joins TRBV7-3 to TRBJ1-1; D is uncertain. Trimming shortened V by 4 bases and J by 3 bases, and 12 bases separated the two germline ends. Germline V gene data show CDR1 as SGHTA and CDR2 as FQGTGA. The CDR3 contains 14 residues. As DNA, the CDR3 is TGTGCCAGCAGCTCCCAAGGGCCGGACACTGAAGCTTTCTTT. It yields the protein CASSSQGPDTEAFF.

This clonotype showed up many times. The V and J genes are TRBV20-1 and TRBJ2-5; TRBD2 matches at 8 bases. V trimming: 3 bases; J trimming: 4 bases; junction bases outside the gene matches: 7. The V gene's germline CDR1 is DFQATT and CDR2 SNEGSKA (reference sequence). There are 14 residues in the CDR3. The CDR3 sequence is CSASYRAGVETQYF. CDR3 bases: TGCAGTGCTAGTTATCGAGCGGGGGTAGAGACCCAGTACTTC.

On this clonotype itself: The junction and the germline gene differ at one end; a read error may be behind it. The gene calls are TRBV2 and TRBJ2-7; tentatively, D is TRBD2 (6 bases). The CDR3 covers 13 residues. From germline, CDR1 is SNHLY and CDR2 FYNNEI. This CDR3 is CTSIEDNGGEQYF. The CDR3 DNA sequence: TGTACCAGCATTGAAGATAACGGGGGCGAGCAGTACTTC.

This clonotype was recorded at least ten times. The V gene is TRBV4-3, the J gene TRBJ2-7; either TRBD1 or TRBD2 may fit D (5 bases each). V was shortened by 4 bases and J by 3 bases, with 16 bases between the two germline ends. Germline-derived CDR1 and CDR2 are LGHNA and YSLEER. The CDR3 consists of 15 residues. The CDR3 protein is CASSRGIGTYYEQYF. The CDR3 DNA follows: TGCGCCAGCAGCCGGGGTATCGGGACCTACTACGAGCAGTACTTC.

The chain employs TRBV28 and TRBJ1-5; unclear D gene. The CDR3 has 14 amino acids. V was cut by 6 bases and J by 0 bases, with 9 bases left in between. Germline V gene data show CDR1 as MDHEN and CDR2 as SYDVKM. The CDR3 is CASSASISNQPQHF. CDR3 sequence (DNA): TGTGCCAGCAGCGCTTCAATTAGCAATCAGCCCCAGCATTTT.

The table lists this clonotype with many counts. This chain joins TRBV7-2 and TRBJ2-3, with TRBD2 matching 10 bases. With V trimmed by 5 bases and J by 4 bases, 9 bases remained unmatched. CDR3 length: 16 amino acids. Germline loops: CDR1 SGHTA, CDR2 FQGNSA. The CDR3 reads CASSPRPSGGADTQYF. The CDR3 DNA sequence: TGTGCCAGCAGCCCCCGGCCTAGCGGGGGAGCAGATACGCAGTATTTT.

Comments on this clonotype: An end of the junction differs from the germline gene, which may be a read error. The chain couples TRBV7-2 to TRBJ2-5, with D maybe TRBD1 (5 bases). Germline V CDR1 and CDR2: SGHTA, FQGNSA. This CDR3 has 15 amino acids. In nucleotides, the CDR3 is TGTGCCAGCAGCTTAGCGCGTGGGGCCCAAGAGACCCGGTACTTC. As protein: CASSLARGAQETRYF.

The rearrangement links TRBV30 to TRBJ1-1, with a tentative D call TRBD1 (6 bases). The CDR3 has 13 residues. The germline V and J ends were trimmed by 3 bases and 5 bases, with 13 bases remaining between them. CDR1 is GTSNPN and CDR2 is SVGIG in the germline V gene (reference sequence). The CDR3 DNA reads as TGTGCCTGGAGCCCACAGGGAGGTACTGAAGCTTTCTTT. It is translated as CAWSPQGGTEAFF.

This clonotype was picked up many times. The chain employs TRBV7-6 and TRBJ2-7; D remains unclear. Germline V gene sequence: CDR1 SGHVS, CDR2 FNYEAQ. V shed 0 bases and J shed 3 bases, with 9 bases lying between them. The CDR3 is made up of 14 amino acids. In nucleotides, the CDR3 is TGTGCCAGCAGCTTAGCAGAGGTCGACTACGAGCAGTACTTC. Its protein is CASSLAEVDYEQYF.

This clonotype appeared a few times. The rearrangement joins TRBV9 to TRBJ2-7; 7 bases agree with TRBD2. The CDR3 consists of 15 residues. V trimming: 3 bases; J trimming: 0 bases; junction bases outside the gene matches: 6. CDR1 is SGDLS, CDR2 YYNGEE, per germline. CDR3 amino acids: CASSGGGRDSYEQYF. CDR3 nucleotide sequence: TGTGCCAGCAGCGGGGGGGGGAGGGACTCCTACGAGCAGTACTTC.

A few counts support this clonotype. The V and J genes are TRBV21-1 and TRBJ2-3; TRBD1 is taken as the D call from the table, unchecked against the DNA. TRBV21-1 represents a pseudogene. The CDR3 is 16 residues long. The CDR3 is CASSEGHSEGPDTQYF. DNA of the CDR3: TGTGCCAGCAGCGAGGGACATTCGGAGGGCCCAGATACGCAGTATTTT.

The sample holds many counts of this clonotype. With a much larger clone just one base away, this may be a read error. This sequence joins TRBV7-7 and TRBJ2-3, with D hard to call. V was pared by 1 base and J by 0 bases, with 2 bases between. There are 13 residues in the CDR3. CDR1 is SSHAT and CDR2 is FNYEAQ in the germline V gene (reference sequence). The CDR3 loop is CASSLESTDTQYF. CDR3 DNA: TGTGCCAGCAGCTTAGAAAGCACAGATACGCAGTATTTT.

This clonotype was found once. Given a much more abundant clone one base away, this may be a read error. The rearrangement joins TRBV15 to TRBJ1-4; D call uncertain. The CDR3 contains 16 residues. The germline CDR1 and CDR2 sequences are LNHNV and YYDKDF (reference sequence). CDR3 nucleotides: TGTGCCACCAGCAGAGATCGGTCTCGAGGCGATGAAAAACGGTTTTTT. Translated, it gives CATSRDRSRGDEKRFF.

The CDR3 DNA sequence: TGCGCCAGCAGCTTGTACCAGGGGGCCAACGAGCAGTACTTC. Its translation is CASSLYQGANEQYF. J is TRBJ2-5 and V is TRBV5-1; 8 nucleotides line up with TRBD1. The J call may be in error: the DNA end matches TRBJ2-7 better. CDR1 and CDR2 (germline): SGHRS, YFSETQ. The CDR3 contains 14 residues.

Regarding this clonotype: This clone may be a read error of a much larger clone one base away. This chain joins TRBV7-8 and TRBJ2-3; possible D gene TRBD2, 7 bases. The germline V and J ends were trimmed by 5 bases and 0 bases, with 15 bases remaining between them. The CDR3 runs 16 residues. The germline gives CDR1 SGHVS, CDR2 FQNEAQ. Written as DNA, the CDR3 is TGTGCCAGCAGCCGTGCTGCGGGGGCCAGCACAGATACGCAGTATTTT. It encodes CASSRAAGASTDTQYF.

This clonotype was seen many times. This chain uses TRBV4-1 with TRBJ1-5; D not resolved. The germline gives CDR1 MGHRA, CDR2 YSYEKL. The V end lost 4 bases, the J end lost 0 bases, and 7 bases lay between the germline ends. The CDR3 totals 14 residues. CDR3 sequence reads: CASSPWDSNQPQHF. The CDR3 DNA reads TGCGCCAGCAGCCCTTGGGATAGCAATCAGCCCCAGCATTTT.

This clonotype was detected ten times or more. The CDR3 coding sequence is TGTGCCAGCAGCCGGGACTTGTCCAAAAACATTCAGTACTTC. This sequence encodes CASSRDLSKNIQYF. The chain has TRBV6-5 and TRBJ2-4; the D gene is possibly TRBD2 (6 bases). The V gene's germline CDR1 is MNHEY and CDR2 SVGAGI. The CDR3 is made up of 14 amino acids. V was cut by 6 bases and J by 2 bases, with 11 bases left in between.

This clonotype was recorded at least ten times. V is TRBV5-1 and J is TRBJ2-1; 15 nucleotides line up with TRBD2. CDR3 length: 16 residues. The V gene end was trimmed by 4 bases and the J gene end by 7 bases; junction bases not matched to a gene: 6. Germline V gene data show CDR1 as SGHRS and CDR2 as YFSETQ. CDR3 DNA: TGCGCCAGCAGCCTCTCCGGACTAGCGGGGGGGAATGAGCAGTTCTTC. Protein: CASSLSGLAGGNEQFF.